This T cell receptor beta chain was captured in a study of blood T cells in healthy people across ages. Germline CDR1 is MNHEY and CDR2 is SMNVEV (reference sequence). Trimming removed 1 base from V and 1 base from J; junction bases left unmatched: 2. The CDR3 covers 15 residues. As for this clonotype: Its antigen is not known.

The study isolated at least 7 million PBMCs from each sample. Study-level findings and limits: Age advanced and TCR beta diversity per million T cells fell, roughly linearly. Expanded clonotype changes were possibly confounded by unknown donor CMV status.

Using a J-beta primer mix together with a sample-barcoded 5' primer, a second PCR was run for about 7 to 12 cycles. A template-switch adaptor containing 12 random nucleotides labeled each cDNA molecule. In TCRdb, the 5' RACE reads were re-called with MiXCR into one record per CDR3 protein. The data show 650,000 to 800,000 distinct CDR3 sequences, approximately 52% seen once. This clonotype was obtained from an elderly woman in good health. The V call is TRBV27, the J call TRBJ2-7; 9 bases fit TRBD1. The material sequenced was blood. CDR3 sequence reads: CASSLYRGPSYEQYF. In DNA, the CDR3 is TGTGCCAGCAGTTTATACAGGGGGCCGTCCTACGAGCAGTACTTC.